The sequence of this T cell receptor beta chain was determined in a study of blood T cells in healthy people across ages. Points from the study as a whole: Per million T cells, TCR beta diversity dropped about linearly as age rose.

As for this clonotype: Antigen unknown.

Sample-barcoded 5' priming and a J-beta primer mix drove a second PCR of roughly 7 to 11 cycles. TCRdb passed the 5' RACE reads through MiXCR, listing each CDR3 protein once. The sample has 780,000 or so distinct CDR3 sequences; just over 55% are singletons. The germline gives CDR1 SGHVS, CDR2 FNYEAQ. The germline V and J ends were trimmed by 1 base and 2 bases, with 11 bases remaining between them. The CDR3 loop spans 15 amino acids. All donors came from Russia, were Caucasian and healthy, and spanned ages roughly 6 to 95. This rearrangement joins TRBV7-6 to TRBJ2-5; D might be TRBD1 or TRBD2, each matching 5 bases. Sequencing input: blood. The receptor's source is a man in his forties in good health. The CDR3: CASSLGGNVQETQYF. In DNA, the CDR3 is TGTGCCAGCAGCTTAGGGGGGAACGTACAAGAGACCCAGTACTTC.